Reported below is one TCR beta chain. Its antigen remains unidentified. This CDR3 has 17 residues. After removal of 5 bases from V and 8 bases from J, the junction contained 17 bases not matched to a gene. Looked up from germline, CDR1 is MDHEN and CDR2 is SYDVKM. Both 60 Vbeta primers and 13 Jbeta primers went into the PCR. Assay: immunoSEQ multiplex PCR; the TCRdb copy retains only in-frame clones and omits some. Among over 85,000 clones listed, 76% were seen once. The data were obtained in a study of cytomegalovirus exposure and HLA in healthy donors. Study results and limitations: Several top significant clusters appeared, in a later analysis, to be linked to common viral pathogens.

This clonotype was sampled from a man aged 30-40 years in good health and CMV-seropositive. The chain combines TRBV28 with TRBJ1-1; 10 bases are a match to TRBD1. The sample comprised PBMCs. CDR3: CASSIPAGTGALQEAFF. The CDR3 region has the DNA TGTGCCAGCAGTATCCCAGCAGGGACAGGGGCCCTCCAGGAAGCTTTCTTT.